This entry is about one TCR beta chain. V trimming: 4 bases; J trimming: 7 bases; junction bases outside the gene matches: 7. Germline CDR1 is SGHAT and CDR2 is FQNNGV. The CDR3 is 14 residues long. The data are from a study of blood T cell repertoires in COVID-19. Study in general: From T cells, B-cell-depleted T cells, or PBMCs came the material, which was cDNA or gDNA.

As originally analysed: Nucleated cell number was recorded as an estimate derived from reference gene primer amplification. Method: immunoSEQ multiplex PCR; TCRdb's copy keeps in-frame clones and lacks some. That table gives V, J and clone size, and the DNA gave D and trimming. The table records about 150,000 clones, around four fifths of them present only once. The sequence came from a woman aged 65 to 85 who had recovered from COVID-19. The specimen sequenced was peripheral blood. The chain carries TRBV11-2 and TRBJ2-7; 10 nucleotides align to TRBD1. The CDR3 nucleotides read TGTGCCAGCAGCTCCCGACAGGGGGCGGGGGAGCAGTACTTC. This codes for CASSSRQGAGEQYF.